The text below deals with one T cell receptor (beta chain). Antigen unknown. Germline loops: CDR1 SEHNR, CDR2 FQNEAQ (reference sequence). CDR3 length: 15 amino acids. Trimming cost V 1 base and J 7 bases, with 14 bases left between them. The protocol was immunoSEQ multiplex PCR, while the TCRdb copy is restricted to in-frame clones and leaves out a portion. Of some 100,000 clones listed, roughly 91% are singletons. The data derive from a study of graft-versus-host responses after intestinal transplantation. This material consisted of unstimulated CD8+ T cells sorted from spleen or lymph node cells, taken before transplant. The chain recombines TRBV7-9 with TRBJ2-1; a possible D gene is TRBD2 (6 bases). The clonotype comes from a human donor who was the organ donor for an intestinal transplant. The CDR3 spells CASSLVGGSWNEQFF. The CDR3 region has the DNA TGTGCCAGCAGCTTAGTTGGGGGGTCCTGGAATGAGCAGTTCTTC.